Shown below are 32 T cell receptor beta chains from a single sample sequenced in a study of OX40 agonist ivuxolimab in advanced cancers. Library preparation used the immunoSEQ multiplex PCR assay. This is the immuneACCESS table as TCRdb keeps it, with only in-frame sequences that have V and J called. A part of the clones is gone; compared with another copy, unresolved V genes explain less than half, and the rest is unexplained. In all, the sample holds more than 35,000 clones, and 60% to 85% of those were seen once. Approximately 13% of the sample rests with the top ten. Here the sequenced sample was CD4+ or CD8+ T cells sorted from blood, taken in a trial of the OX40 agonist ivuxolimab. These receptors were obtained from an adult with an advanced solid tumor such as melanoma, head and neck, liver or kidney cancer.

The CDR3 nucleotides are TGTGCCAGCAGCTTAGATAGGCACGAGCAGTACTTC. Translation: CASSLDRHEQYF. The J gene is TRBJ2-7, the V gene TRBV11-2; no definite D call. CDR1 SGHAT and CDR2 FQNNGV come from the germline V gene. V lost 0 bases to trimming and J lost 5 bases, with 5 bases between them. CDR3 size: 12 residues.

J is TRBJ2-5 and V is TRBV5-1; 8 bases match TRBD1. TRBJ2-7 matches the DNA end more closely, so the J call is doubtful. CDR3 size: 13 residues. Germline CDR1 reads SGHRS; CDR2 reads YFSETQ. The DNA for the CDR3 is TGCGCCAGCAGGCAGGGGGCCTCCTACGAGCAGTACTTC. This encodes CASRQGASYEQYF.

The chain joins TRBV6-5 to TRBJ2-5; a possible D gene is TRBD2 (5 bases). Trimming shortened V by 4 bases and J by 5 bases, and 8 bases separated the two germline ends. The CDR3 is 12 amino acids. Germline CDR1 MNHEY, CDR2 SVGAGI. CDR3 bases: TGTGCCAGCAGTTCCCCGGGGGAGACCCAGTACTTC. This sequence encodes CASSSPGETQYF.

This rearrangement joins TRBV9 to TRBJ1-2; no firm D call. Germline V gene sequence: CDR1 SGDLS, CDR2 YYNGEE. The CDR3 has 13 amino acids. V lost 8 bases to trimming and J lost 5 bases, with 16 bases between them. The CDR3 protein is CARLTKFRYGYTF. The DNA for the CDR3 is TGTGCCAGACTGACCAAGTTTAGGTATGGCTACACCTTC.

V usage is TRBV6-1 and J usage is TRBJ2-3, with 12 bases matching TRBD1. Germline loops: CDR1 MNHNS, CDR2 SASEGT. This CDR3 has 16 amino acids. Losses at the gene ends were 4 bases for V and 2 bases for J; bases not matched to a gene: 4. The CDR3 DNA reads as TGTGCCAGCAGTGTGGGGACAGGGGGCGCCACAGATACGCAGTATTTT. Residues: CASSVGTGGATDTQYF.

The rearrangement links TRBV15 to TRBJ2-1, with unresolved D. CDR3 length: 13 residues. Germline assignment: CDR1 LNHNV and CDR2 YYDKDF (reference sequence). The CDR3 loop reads CAVGSRRNNEQFF. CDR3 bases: TGTGCGGTAGGGTCCCGCCGTAATAATGAGCAGTTCTTC.

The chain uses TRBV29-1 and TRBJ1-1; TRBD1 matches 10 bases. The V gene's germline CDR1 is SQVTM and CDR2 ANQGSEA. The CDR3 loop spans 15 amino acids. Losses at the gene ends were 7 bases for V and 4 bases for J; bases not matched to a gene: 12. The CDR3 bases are TGCAGCGCCCGGGGTGGACAGGGGGGAAGCACTGAAGCTTTCTTT. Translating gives CSARGGQGGSTEAFF.

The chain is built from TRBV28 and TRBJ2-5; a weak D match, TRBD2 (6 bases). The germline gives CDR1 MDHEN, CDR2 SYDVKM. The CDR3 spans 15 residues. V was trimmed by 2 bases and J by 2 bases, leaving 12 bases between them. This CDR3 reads CASSLGGLEQETQYF. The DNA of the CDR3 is TGTGCCAGCAGTTTAGGGGGACTTGAACAAGAGACCCAGTACTTC.

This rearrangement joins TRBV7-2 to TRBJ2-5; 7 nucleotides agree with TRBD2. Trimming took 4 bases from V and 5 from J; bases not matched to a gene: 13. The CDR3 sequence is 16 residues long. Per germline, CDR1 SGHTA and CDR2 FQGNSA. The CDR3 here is CASSSGLYQASETQYF. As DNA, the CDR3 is TGTGCCAGCAGCTCGGGACTATACCAAGCCTCGGAGACCCAGTACTTC.

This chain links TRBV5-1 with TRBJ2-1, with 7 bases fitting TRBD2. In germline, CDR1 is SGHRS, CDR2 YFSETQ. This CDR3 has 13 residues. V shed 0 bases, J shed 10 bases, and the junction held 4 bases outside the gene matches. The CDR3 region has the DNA TGCGCCAGCAGCTTGGGACTAGCCGGCGAGCAGTTCTTC. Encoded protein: CASSLGLAGEQFF.

CDR3 loop: CASRASGGLQETQYF. The CDR3 coding sequence is TGCGCCAGCAGAGCTAGCGGGGGCCTACAAGAGACCCAGTACTTC. The chain joins TRBV10-2 to TRBJ2-5, with 10 bases aligning to TRBD2. V dropped 6 bases and J dropped 2; count of bases not matched to a gene: 6. The germline V gene has CDR1 WSHSY and CDR2 SAAADI. The CDR3 contains 15 residues.

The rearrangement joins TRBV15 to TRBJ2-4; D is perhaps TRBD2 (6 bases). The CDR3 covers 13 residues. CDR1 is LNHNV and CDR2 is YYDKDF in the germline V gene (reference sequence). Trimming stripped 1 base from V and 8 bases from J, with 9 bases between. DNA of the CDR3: TGTGCCACCAGCAGAGCGGTAGCGGACATTCAGTACTTC. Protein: CATSRAVADIQYF.

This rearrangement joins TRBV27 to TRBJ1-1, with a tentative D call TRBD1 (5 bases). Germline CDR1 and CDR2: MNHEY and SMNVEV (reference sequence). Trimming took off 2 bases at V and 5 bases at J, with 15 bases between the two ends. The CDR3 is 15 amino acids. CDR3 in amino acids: CASSLAHSRGTEAFF. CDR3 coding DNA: TGTGCCAGCAGTTTAGCCCACTCAAGGGGTACTGAAGCTTTCTTT.

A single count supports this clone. The CDR3, as DNA: TGTGCCAGCAGCTTATCAGGGATGAACACTGAAGCTTTCTTT. Protein sequence: CASSLSGMNTEAFF. The chain links TRBV7-2 to TRBJ1-1, with D maybe TRBD1 (5 bases). This CDR3 has 14 amino acids. Trimming removed 2 bases at V and 0 bases at J, with 7 bases between. Germline V gives CDR1 SGHTA, CDR2 FQGNSA.

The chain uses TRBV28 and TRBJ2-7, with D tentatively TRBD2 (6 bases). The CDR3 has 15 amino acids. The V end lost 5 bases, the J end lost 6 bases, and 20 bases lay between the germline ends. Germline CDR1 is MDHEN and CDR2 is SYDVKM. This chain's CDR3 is CASSPPQRAPLEQYF. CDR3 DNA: TGTGCCAGCAGTCCTCCCCAGCGGGCGCCCCTCGAGCAGTACTTC.

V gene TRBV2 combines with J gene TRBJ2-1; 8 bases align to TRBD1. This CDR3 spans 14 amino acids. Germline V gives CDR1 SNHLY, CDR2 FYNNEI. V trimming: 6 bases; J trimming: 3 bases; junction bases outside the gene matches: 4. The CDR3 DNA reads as TGTGCCAGCAGACGGGACAGGAACTACAATGAGCAGTTCTTC. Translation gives CASRRDRNYNEQFF.

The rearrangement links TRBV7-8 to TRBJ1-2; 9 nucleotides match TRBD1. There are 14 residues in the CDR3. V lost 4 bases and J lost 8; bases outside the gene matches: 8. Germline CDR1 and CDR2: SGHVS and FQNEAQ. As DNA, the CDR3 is TGTGCCAGCAGCTCCTGGACAGGGGAGGGAGGCTACACCTTC. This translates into CASSSWTGEGGYTF.

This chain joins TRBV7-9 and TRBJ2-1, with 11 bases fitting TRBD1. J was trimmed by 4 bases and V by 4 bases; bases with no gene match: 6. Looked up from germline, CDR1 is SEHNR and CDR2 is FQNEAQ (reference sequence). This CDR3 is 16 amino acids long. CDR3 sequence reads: CASSSPGQGGYNEQFF. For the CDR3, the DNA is TGTGCCAGCAGCTCCCCGGGACAGGGGGGGTACAATGAGCAGTTCTTC.

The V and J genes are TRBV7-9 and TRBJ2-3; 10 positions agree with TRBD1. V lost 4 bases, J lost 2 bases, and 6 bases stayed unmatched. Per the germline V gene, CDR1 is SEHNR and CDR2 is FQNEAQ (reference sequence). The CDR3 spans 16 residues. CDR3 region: CASSSRDRGPTDTQYF. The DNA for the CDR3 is TGTGCCAGCAGCTCCCGGGACAGGGGCCCCACAGATACGCAGTATTTT. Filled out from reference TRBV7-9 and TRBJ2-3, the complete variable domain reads DTGVSQNPRHKITKRGQNVTFRCDPISEHNRLYWYRQTLGQGPEFLTYFQNEAQLEKSRLLSDRFSAERPKGSFSTLEIQRTEQGDSAMYLCASSSRDRGPTDTQYFGPGTRLTVL.

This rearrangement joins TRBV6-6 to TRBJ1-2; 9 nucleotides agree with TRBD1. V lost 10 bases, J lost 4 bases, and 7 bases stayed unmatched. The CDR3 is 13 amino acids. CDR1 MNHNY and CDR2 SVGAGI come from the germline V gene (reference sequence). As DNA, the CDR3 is TGTGCCACCGTGGACAGGGGAAGCTATGGCTACACCTTC. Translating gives CATVDRGSYGYTF.

The CDR3 sequence: CASSIRGDTQYF. Here the CDR3 DNA reads TGTGCCAGTAGTATTCGGGGGGATACGCAGTATTTT. This rearrangement joins TRBV19 to TRBJ2-3, with D possibly TRBD2 on 6 matching bases. The V and J ends lost 3 bases and 6 bases respectively, with 7 bases between them. Germline V gene lookup returns CDR1 LNHDA and CDR2 SQIVND (reference sequence). CDR3 length: 12 amino acids. The full variable domain, with the rest looked up from reference TRBV19 and TRBJ2-3, is DGGITQSPKYLFRKEGQNVTLSCEQNLNHDAMYWYRQDPGQGLRLIYYSQIVNDFQKGDIAEGYSVSREKKESFPLTVTSAQKNPTAFYLCASSIRGDTQYFGPGTRLTVL.

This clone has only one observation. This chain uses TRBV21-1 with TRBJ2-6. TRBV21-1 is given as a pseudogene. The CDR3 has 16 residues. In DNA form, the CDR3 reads TGTGCCAGCAGCAAGGGGATAAGCTCTGGGGCCAACGTCCTGACTTTC. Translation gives CASSKGISSGANVLTF.

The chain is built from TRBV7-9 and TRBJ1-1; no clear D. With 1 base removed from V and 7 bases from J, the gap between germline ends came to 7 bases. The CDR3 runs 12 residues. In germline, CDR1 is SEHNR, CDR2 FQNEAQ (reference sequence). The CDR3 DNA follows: TGTGCCAGCAGCTTAGAGGCAGGTGAAGCTTTCTTT. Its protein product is CASSLEAGEAFF.

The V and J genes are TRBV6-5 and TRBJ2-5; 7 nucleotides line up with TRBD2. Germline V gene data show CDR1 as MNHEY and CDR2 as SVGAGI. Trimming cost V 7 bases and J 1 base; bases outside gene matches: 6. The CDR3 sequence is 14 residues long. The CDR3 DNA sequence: TGTGCCAGCACCCAACCGGGGGGCCAAGAGACCCAGTACTTC. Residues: CASTQPGGQETQYF.

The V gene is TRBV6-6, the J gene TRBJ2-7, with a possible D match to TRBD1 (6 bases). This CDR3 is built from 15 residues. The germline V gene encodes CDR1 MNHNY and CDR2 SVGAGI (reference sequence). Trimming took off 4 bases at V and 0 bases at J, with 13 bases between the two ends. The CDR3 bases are TGTGCCAGCAGTTCGGACAGACCTGGCTCCTACGAGCAGTACTTC. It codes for CASSSDRPGSYEQYF.

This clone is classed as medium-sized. CDR3 bases: TGTGCCAGCAGGCTAGACAGTAGCGGGATCTCCGGGCAGTACTTC. It is translated as CASRLDSSGISGQYF. The chain links TRBV2 to TRBJ2-7; 8 bases match TRBD2. The CDR3 spans 15 residues. V lost 6 bases to trimming and J lost 9 bases; unmatched junction nucleotides: 16. CDR1 is SNHLY and CDR2 is FYNNEI in the germline V gene.

CDR3 protein: CASSVGDRGLDEQYF. CDR3 sequence (DNA): TGTGCCAGCAGCGTAGGGGACAGGGGGCTCGACGAGCAGTACTTC. The chain links TRBV9 to TRBJ2-7, with 12 bases lining up with TRBD1. Trimming at V came to 0 bases and at J to 5 bases, leaving 3 bases not matched to a gene. CDR1 SGDLS and CDR2 YYNGEE come from the germline V gene. The CDR3 spans 15 residues.

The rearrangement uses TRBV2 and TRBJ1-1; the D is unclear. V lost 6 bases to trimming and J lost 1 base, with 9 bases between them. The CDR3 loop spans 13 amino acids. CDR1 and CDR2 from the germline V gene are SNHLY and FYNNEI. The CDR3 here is CASSYGKNTEAFF. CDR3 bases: TGTGCCAGCAGCTACGGAAAGAACACTGAAGCTTTCTTT.

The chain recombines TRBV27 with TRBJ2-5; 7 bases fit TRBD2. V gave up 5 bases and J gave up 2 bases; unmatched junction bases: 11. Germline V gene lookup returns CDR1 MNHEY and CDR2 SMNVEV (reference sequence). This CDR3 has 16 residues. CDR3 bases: TGTGCCAGCAGTATTGGTGGGGGAGGGCGTCAAGAGACCCAGTACTTC. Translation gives CASSIGGGGRQETQYF.

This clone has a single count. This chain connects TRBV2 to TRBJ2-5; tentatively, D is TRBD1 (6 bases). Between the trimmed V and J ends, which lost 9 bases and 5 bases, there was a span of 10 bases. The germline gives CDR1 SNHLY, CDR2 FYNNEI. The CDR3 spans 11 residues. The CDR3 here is CARSRGETQYF. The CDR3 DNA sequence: TGTGCCAGATCAAGGGGGGAGACCCAGTACTTC.

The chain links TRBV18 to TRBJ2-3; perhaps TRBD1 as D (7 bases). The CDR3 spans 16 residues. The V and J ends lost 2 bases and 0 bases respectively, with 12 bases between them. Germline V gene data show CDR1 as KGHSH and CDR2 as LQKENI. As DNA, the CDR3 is TGTGCCAGCTCACCAGGCGGGACAGTTAGCACAGATACGCAGTATTTT. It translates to CASSPGGTVSTDTQYF.

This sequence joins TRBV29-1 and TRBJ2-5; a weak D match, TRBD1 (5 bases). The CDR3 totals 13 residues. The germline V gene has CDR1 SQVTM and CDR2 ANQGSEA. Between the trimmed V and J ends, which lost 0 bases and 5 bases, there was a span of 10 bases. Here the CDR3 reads CSVEEGSGETQYF. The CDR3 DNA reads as TGCAGCGTTGAAGAGGGGTCAGGGGAGACCCAGTACTTC. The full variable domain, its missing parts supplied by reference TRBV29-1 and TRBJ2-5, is SAVISQKPSRDICQRGTSLTIQCQVDSQVTMMFWYRQQPGQSLTLIATANQGSEATYESGFVIDKFPISRPNLTFSTLTVSNMSPEDSSIYLCSVEEGSGETQYFGPGTRLLVL.